Each of the 9 T cell receptor beta chains below was sequenced from the same sample in a study of blood T cell repertoires in COVID-19. TCRdb keeps only in-frame clones here, not all; method: immunoSEQ multiplex PCR. The sample shows about 180,000 clones, about four fifths of them seen only once. Sequencing input: peripheral blood. The receptors here all came from a man between 65 and 85 years old with active or convalescent COVID-19.

This chain connects TRBV9 to TRBJ1-6; D is perhaps TRBD1 (6 bases). CDR1 is SGDLS, CDR2 YYNGEE, per germline. Trimming took off 6 bases at V and 4 bases at J, with 11 bases between the two ends. This CDR3 comprises 14 residues. The CDR3 protein is CASNRQGYNSPLHF. The CDR3 DNA sequence: TGTGCCAGCAACCGGCAGGGGTATAATTCACCCCTCCACTTT.

This chain uses TRBV6-5 with TRBJ1-2; D gene ambiguous. The CDR3 has 13 residues. The V gene lost 5 bases and the J gene lost 2 bases, with 9 bases spanning the gap. CDR1 MNHEY and CDR2 SVGAGI come from the germline V gene. CDR3: CASSTGFNYGYTF. DNA for the CDR3: TGTGCCAGCAGTACCGGTTTCAACTATGGCTACACCTTC.

This chain links TRBV7-9 with TRBJ2-5; TRBD1 matches at 7 bases. Trimming removed 5 bases from V and 1 base from J; junction bases left unmatched: 7. CDR1 and CDR2 (germline): SEHNR, FQNEAQ (reference sequence). There are 15 residues in the CDR3. The DNA of the CDR3 is TGTGCCAGCAGCAAATTGGGACAGCCCCAAGAGACCCAGTACTTC. It translates to CASSKLGQPQETQYF.

The chain joins TRBV4-1 to TRBJ2-2; 10 bases fit TRBD2. CDR1 MGHRA and CDR2 YSYEKL come from the germline V gene. J was trimmed by 6 bases and V by 6 bases; bases with no gene match: 19. CDR3 length: 19 amino acids. For the CDR3, the DNA is TGCGCCAGCAGAAACCAGCGGGGGGGCCGGTTTTTTAACCCCGGGGAGCTGTTTTTT. Translating gives CASRNQRGGRFFNPGELFF.

This clone was seen a few times. The chain carries TRBV19 and TRBJ1-1; TRBD1 agrees at 7 bases. Germline CDR1 LNHDA, CDR2 SQIVND (reference sequence). The length of the CDR3 is 16 residues. V was pared by 6 bases and J by 2 bases, with 12 bases of the junction left unmatched. The chain's CDR3 is CASRSPRQGVNTEAFF. The CDR3 nucleotides are TGTGCCAGTAGATCTCCCCGACAGGGAGTCAACACTGAAGCTTTCTTT.

Remarks on this clone: Other DNA sequences within the sample encode an identical CDR3. V usage is TRBV7-9 and J usage is TRBJ2-7; D gene uncertain. V lost 5 bases to trimming and J lost 3 bases, with 8 bases between them. The germline V gene has CDR1 SEHNR and CDR2 FQNEAQ (reference sequence). The CDR3 spans 12 residues. CDR3 amino acids: CASSLSGYEQYF. The CDR3 DNA reads as TGTGCCAGCAGCCTCTCGGGCTACGAGCAGTACTTC.

V usage is TRBV5-1 and J usage is TRBJ1-1, with D perhaps TRBD1 (6 bases). V was cut by 4 bases and J by 3 bases, with 19 bases left in between. The V gene's germline CDR1 is SGHRS and CDR2 YFSETQ. This CDR3 has 16 residues. CDR3 sequence: CASSAQGLGRDTEAFF. The CDR3 DNA is TGCGCCAGCAGCGCACAGGGTTTAGGTAGGGACACTGAAGCTTTCTTT.

The rearrangement links TRBV18 to TRBJ2-3, with 9 positions matching TRBD2. The CDR3 has 19 amino acids. J was trimmed by 0 bases and V by 2 bases; bases with no gene match: 12. Per germline, CDR1 KGHSH and CDR2 LQKENI. This chain's CDR3 is CASSPNGLAQQPSTDTQYF. CDR3 nucleotide sequence: TGTGCCAGCTCACCAAACGGACTAGCGCAGCAACCTAGCACAGATACGCAGTATTTT.

The rearrangement joins TRBV19 to TRBJ1-2; D remains ambiguous. Per the germline V gene, CDR1 is LNHDA and CDR2 is SQIVND (reference sequence). The CDR3 runs 12 residues. V shed 5 bases and J shed 3 bases, with 7 bases lying between them. The DNA of the CDR3 is TGTGCCAGTAGTGCTACAGACTATGGCTACACCTTC. This codes for CASSATDYGYTF.